The present entry profiles one TCR beta chain with its context. Its recognized antigen is unknown. The record has no base qualities; no much larger clone is one base away. These data are taken from a study of ipilimumab plus nivolumab after autologous stem cell transplantation (TCRdb year 2021). Notes on the research overall: A median of roughly 5 ipilimumab doses and fewer than ten nivolumab doses was received by trial patients. Both primary refractory and relapsed disease were represented in the DLBCL cohort, where 18-month progression-free survival was approximately 86% and 30%, respectively. The trial enrolled patients with high-risk diffuse large B cell lymphoma, mature T cell lymphoma, or multiple myeloma undergoing autologous transplant. About 33 patients made up the trial's intent-to-treat population.

The library was obtained by the immunoSEQ multiplex PCR assay. TCRdb took this table from immuneACCESS and kept in-frame rearrangements with V and J called. Such tables lack part of the clones; where checked against another copy, unresolved V genes explain under half of the gap, and the rest is unexplained. For this sample there are 15,000 to 20,000 clones; 65% to 80% appear just once. Approximately 34% of the sample lies in the top ten. CDR1 is given as SNHLY and CDR2 as FYNNEI, both from the germline V gene. The CDR3 measures 12 amino acids from cysteine to phenylalanine. The sequence is cut down to CDR3 DNA, 36 bases in frame from base 1. Trimming removed 6 bases from V and 5 bases from J, leaving 10 bases between the germline ends. The paper's findings and limits, for the study overall: The authors concluded that combined checkpoint inhibition appeared tolerable when used as consolidation after transplant. The authors stated that profiles of the T cell receptor repertoire, regulatory T cell phenotype and gut microbiota provided a biologic rationale for studying this approach further.

Checkpoint therapy was initiated 14 to 28 days after autologous transplant, and ipilimumab was administered at 1 mg/kg intravenously on day 1 of selected weeks. The nivolumab dose was 3 mg/kg intravenously, delivered on day 1 of weeks 1, 4, 7, 10, and every two weeks through week 26. This was a Phase Ib clinical trial that tested ipilimumab plus nivolumab, given as combined checkpoint inhibition, for consolidation following autologous stem cell transplantation. This clonotype originated in a male donor with diffuse large B-cell lymphoma. Sequencing was performed on PBMCs, taken in a trial of ipilimumab plus nivolumab as post-transplant consolidation. Here the chain combines TRBV2 and TRBJ2-5; TRBD1 is a weak D gene call, 5 bases matching. The nucleotides are TGTGCCAGCAGCGGGTCAGGGGAGACCCAGTACTTC. Translated, it gives CASSGSGETQYF.